These T cell receptor beta chains were read from a single sample in a study of STAT5B mutations in CD4+ large granular lymphocyte leukemia. Produced via immunoSEQ multiplex PCR; TCRdb's table is partial and in-frame only. The data show 48,000 or so clones, with 70% seen just once and 1.5% held by the top ten. The specimen was CD4+ T cells from blood buffy coats. The receptor source for this set is a human donor in good health. CDR3s include the opening cysteine and the closing phenylalanine or tryptophan. Size is stated for part of the rows, as once, few or many counts, or as a class when the clone is expanded.

v_gene: TRBV10-3; j_gene: TRBJ2-3; abundance: NA; CDR3aa: CAISDGVSTDTQYF
v_gene: TRBV11-2; j_gene: TRBJ1-1; abundance: few; CDR3aa: CASSLAGLGPEAFF
v_gene: TRBV28; j_gene: TRBJ2-7; abundance: NA; CDR3aa: CASSSSPGGGTYEQYF
v_gene: TRBV19; j_gene: TRBJ1-1; abundance: NA; CDR3aa: CASSIGRTEAFF
v_gene: TRBV2; j_gene: TRBJ2-5; abundance: NA; CDR3aa: CASSETEETQYF
v_gene: TRBV10-2; j_gene: TRBJ2-5; abundance: NA; CDR3aa: CASSDGETQYF
v_gene: TRBV30; j_gene: TRBJ1-6; abundance: NA; CDR3aa: CACSSFLGSPLHF
v_gene: TRBV10-3; j_gene: TRBJ2-7; abundance: NA; CDR3aa: CAISPGQSYEQYF
v_gene: TRBV19; j_gene: TRBJ2-5; abundance: NA; CDR3aa: CASSIRPAQETQYF
v_gene: TRBV5-1; j_gene: TRBJ1-2; abundance: few; CDR3aa: CASSVGLVDYTF
v_gene: TRBV2; j_gene: TRBJ1-2; abundance: few; CDR3aa: CASSDAYGYTF
v_gene: TRBV6-6; j_gene: TRBJ1-3; abundance: NA; CDR3aa: CASSRGQGNTIYF
v_gene: TRBV11-1; j_gene: TRBJ2-2; abundance: NA; CDR3aa: CASSSDFTGELFF
v_gene: TRBV6-5; j_gene: TRBJ2-1; abundance: NA; CDR3aa: CASTQGGRGEEQFF
v_gene: TRBV6-6; j_gene: TRBJ2-5; abundance: NA; CDR3aa: CASSPGTGVVTQYF
v_gene: TRBV6-1; j_gene: TRBJ1-1; abundance: NA; CDR3aa: CASHTGPGRNTEAFF
v_gene: TRBV18; j_gene: TRBJ2-5; abundance: NA; CDR3aa: CASSPPGSRQETQYF
v_gene: TRBV7-9; j_gene: TRBJ2-6; abundance: NA; CDR3aa: CASSLGQGYAGANVLTF
v_gene: TRBV6-5; j_gene: TRBJ1-5; abundance: NA; CDR3aa: CASSYSTEYQPQHF
v_gene: TRBV2; j_gene: TRBJ2-3; abundance: NA; CDR3aa: CASMGQFTDTQYF
v_gene: TRBV2; j_gene: TRBJ2-5; abundance: once; CDR3aa: CASSQHPQETQYF
v_gene: TRBV2; j_gene: TRBJ1-2; abundance: NA; CDR3aa: CASSQRGGNGYTF
v_gene: TRBV2; j_gene: TRBJ2-2; abundance: NA; CDR3aa: CASTEGLTGELFF
v_gene: TRBV7-9; j_gene: TRBJ2-1; abundance: NA; CDR3aa: CASNEIGRGVWDEQFF
v_gene: TRBV18; j_gene: TRBJ1-1; abundance: few; CDR3aa: CASSLVRQGLGTEAFF
v_gene: TRBV7-7; j_gene: TRBJ2-5; abundance: few; CDR3aa: CASSPAGAGEVETQYF
v_gene: TRBV19; j_gene: TRBJ2-7; abundance: NA; CDR3aa: CASSKARGYEQYF
v_gene: TRBV11-3; j_gene: TRBJ2-3; abundance: NA; CDR3aa: CASSLTFSADTQYF
v_gene: TRBV28; j_gene: TRBJ1-5; abundance: few; CDR3aa: CASSQQGGISNQPQHF
v_gene: TRBV19; j_gene: TRBJ1-1; abundance: NA; CDR3aa: CASGPLVSFF
v_gene: TRBV30; j_gene: TRBJ2-1; abundance: NA; CDR3aa: CASRLAGDLDEQFF
v_gene: TRBV9; j_gene: TRBJ2-5; abundance: NA; CDR3aa: CASSSGLAGANQETQYF
v_gene: TRBV19; j_gene: TRBJ1-5; abundance: NA; CDR3aa: CASSMSQDSNQPQHF
v_gene: TRBV18; j_gene: TRBJ1-2; abundance: NA; CDR3aa: CASSPDRDRVFYGYTF
v_gene: TRBV7-2; j_gene: TRBJ2-3; abundance: few; CDR3aa: CASSSNRAPDTQYF
v_gene: TRBV5-1; j_gene: TRBJ2-5; abundance: NA; CDR3aa: CASSSLAGEETQYF
v_gene: TRBV19; j_gene: TRBJ1-4; abundance: once; CDR3aa: CASSMGGGGEKLFF
v_gene: TRBV15; j_gene: TRBJ2-5; abundance: NA; CDR3aa: CATSRVGTGAETQYF
v_gene: TRBV30; j_gene: TRBJ1-3; abundance: NA; CDR3aa: CAWSVQNSGNTIYF
v_gene: TRBV6-1; j_gene: TRBJ1-1; abundance: NA; CDR3aa: CASRGGTGGDTEAFF
v_gene: TRBV6-1; j_gene: TRBJ1-2; abundance: NA; CDR3aa: CASSVGQGAYHYGYTF
v_gene: TRBV10-3; j_gene: TRBJ1-2; abundance: NA; CDR3aa: CAISRGGSGQINYGYTF
v_gene: TRBV7-8; j_gene: TRBJ1-6; abundance: NA; CDR3aa: CASSPRTAGAYNSPLHF
v_gene: TRBV5-4; j_gene: TRBJ1-2; abundance: NA; CDR3aa: CASSSGGANYGYTF
v_gene: TRBV19; j_gene: TRBJ1-5; abundance: NA; CDR3aa: CASKRFGQGSGSNQPQHF
v_gene: TRBV5-1; j_gene: TRBJ1-4; abundance: NA; CDR3aa: CASSFQEGEKLFF
v_gene: TRBV15; j_gene: TRBJ1-5; abundance: NA; CDR3aa: CATKGSGGESNQPQHF
v_gene: TRBV2; j_gene: TRBJ1-1; abundance: NA; CDR3aa: CASSAEGDTEAFF
v_gene: TRBV6-6; j_gene: TRBJ1-5; abundance: NA; CDR3aa: CASRQQTGYNQPQHF
v_gene: TRBV18; j_gene: TRBJ2-5; abundance: NA; CDR3aa: CASSPLDAGGGETQYF